The present T cell receptor (beta chain) was sequenced within a study of blood T cell repertoires in COVID-19. With V trimmed by 5 bases and J by 3 bases, 9 bases remained unmatched. Per the germline V gene, CDR1 is SGHTA and CDR2 is FQGNSA. This CDR3 has 15 amino acids. Assay: immunoSEQ multiplex PCR; the TCRdb copy retains only in-frame clones and omits some. This table holds 110,000 to 150,000 clones, around four fifths found once. Sequencing was carried out using PBMCs or T cells enriched from blood (not recorded which). The TCR comes from a woman between 35 and 50 years old who had recovered from COVID-19. The chain joins TRBV7-2 to TRBJ1-1; 7 nucleotides agree with TRBD1. For the CDR3, the DNA is TGTGCCAGCAGCACTGGCAGGGGGTGGGACACTGAAGCTTTCTTT. This translates into CASSTGRGWDTEAFF.